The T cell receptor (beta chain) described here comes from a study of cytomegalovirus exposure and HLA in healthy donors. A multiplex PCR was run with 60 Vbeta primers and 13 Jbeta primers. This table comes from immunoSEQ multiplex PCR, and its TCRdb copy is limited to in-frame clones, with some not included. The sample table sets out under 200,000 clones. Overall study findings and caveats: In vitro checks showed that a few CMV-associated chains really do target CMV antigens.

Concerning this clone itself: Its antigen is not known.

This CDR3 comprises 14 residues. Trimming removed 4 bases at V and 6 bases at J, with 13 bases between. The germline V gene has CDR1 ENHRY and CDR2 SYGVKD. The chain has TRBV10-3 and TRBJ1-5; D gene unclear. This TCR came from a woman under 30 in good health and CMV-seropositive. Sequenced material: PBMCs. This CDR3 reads CAISGDLGGQPQHF. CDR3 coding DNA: TGTGCCATCAGTGGCGACTTGGGAGGTCAGCCCCAGCATTTT.